The clone carrying this TCR beta chain was picked up one time. Its antigen is unidentified. This entry comes from a study of shared clonotypes between healthy human individuals. Study-wide background: CD4 naive and CD4 memory each took three plates per donor, while CD8 naive took two and CD8 memory one. Study results and limitations: When naive CD4 clonotypes were compared across a handful of donors, approximately 4.9% were shared.

The CDR3 totals 17 residues. Trimming took off 4 bases at V and 0 bases at J, with 17 bases between the two ends. CDR1 and CDR2 (germline): SGHDT, YYEEEE. Some clones are missing from TCRdb's copy, which holds only in-frame ones; the method was immunoSEQ multiplex PCR. The sample yields around 1 million clones, over 75% seen once. The receptor was derived from a man aged 18 to 29 in good health. The V and J genes are TRBV5-6 and TRBJ1-3, with TRBD1 as a possible D gene (5 bases). The sequenced sample consisted of memory CD4+ T cells sorted from blood. Stated subset: CD45RA-negative fraction. The CDR3 loop is CASSPWDLTISGNTIYF. As DNA, the CDR3 is TGTGCCAGCAGCCCATGGGACCTAACTATCTCTGGAAACACCATATATTTT.